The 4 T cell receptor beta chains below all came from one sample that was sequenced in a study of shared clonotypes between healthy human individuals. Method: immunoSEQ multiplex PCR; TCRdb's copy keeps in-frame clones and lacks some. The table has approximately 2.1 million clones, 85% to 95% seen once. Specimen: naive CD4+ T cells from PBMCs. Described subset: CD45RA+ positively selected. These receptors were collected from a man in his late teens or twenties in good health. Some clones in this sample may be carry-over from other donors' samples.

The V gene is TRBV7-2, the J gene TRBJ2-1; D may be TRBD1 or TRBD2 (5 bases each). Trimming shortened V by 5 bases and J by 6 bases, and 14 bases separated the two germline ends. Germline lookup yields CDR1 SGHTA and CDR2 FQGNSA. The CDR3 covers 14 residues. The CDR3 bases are TGTGCCAGCAGCCTAAGCCGGGACCTCAATGAGCAGTTCTTC. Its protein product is CASSLSRDLNEQFF.

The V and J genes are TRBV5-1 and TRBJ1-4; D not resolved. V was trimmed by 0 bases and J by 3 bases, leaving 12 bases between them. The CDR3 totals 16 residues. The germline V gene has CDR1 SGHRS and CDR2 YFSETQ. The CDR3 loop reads CASSLEGVAANEKLFF. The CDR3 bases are TGCGCCAGCAGCTTGGAGGGAGTGGCGGCTAATGAAAAACTGTTTTTT.

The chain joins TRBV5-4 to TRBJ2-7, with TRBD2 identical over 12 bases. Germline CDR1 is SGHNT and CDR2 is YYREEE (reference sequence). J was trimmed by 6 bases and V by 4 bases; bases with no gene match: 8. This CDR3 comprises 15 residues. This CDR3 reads CASSQRLAGESEQYF. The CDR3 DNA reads TGTGCCAGCAGCCAAAGACTAGCGGGAGAGAGCGAGCAGTACTTC.

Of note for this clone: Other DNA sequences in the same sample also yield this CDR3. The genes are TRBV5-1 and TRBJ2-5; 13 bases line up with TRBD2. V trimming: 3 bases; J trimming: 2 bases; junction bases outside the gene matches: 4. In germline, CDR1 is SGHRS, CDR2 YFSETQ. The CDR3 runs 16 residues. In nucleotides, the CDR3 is TGCGCCAGCAGCTGGGGGACTAGCGGGACACAAGAGACCCAGTACTTC. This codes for CASSWGTSGTQETQYF. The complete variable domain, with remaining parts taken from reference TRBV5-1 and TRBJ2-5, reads KAGVTQTPRYLIKTRGQQVTLSCSPISGHRSVSWYQQTPGQGLQFLFEYFSETQRNKGNFPGRFSGRQFSNSRSEMNVSTLELGDSALYLCASSWGTSGTQETQYFGPGTRLLVL.